A single sample is the source of the 19 T cell receptor beta chains below, sequenced in a study of blood T cell repertoires in COVID-19. Clones were read by immunoSEQ multiplex PCR, and TCRdb kept only the in-frame ones, dropping some. The sample records 91,000 or so clones, around 84% being singletons. The specimen was peripheral blood. The receptors derive from a woman in her sixties in a cohort sampled during active or convalescent COVID-19.

This chain joins TRBV6-5 and TRBJ1-2, with D maybe TRBD1 (5 bases). CDR3 length equals 13 residues. V shed 7 bases and J shed 8 bases, with 17 bases lying between them. Germline V gene lookup returns CDR1 MNHEY and CDR2 SVGAGI. CDR3 protein: CASTVGVDWGYTF. Here the CDR3 DNA reads TGTGCCAGCACCGTAGGGGTCGACTGGGGCTACACCTTC.

V and J are TRBV7-3 and TRBJ1-1, with 8 nucleotides matching TRBD1. Per germline, CDR1 SGHTA and CDR2 FQGTGA. Trimming removed 5 bases from V and 1 base from J; junction bases left unmatched: 12. CDR3 length: 17 residues. The CDR3 spells CASSPTGAPSGNTEAFF. In nucleotides, the CDR3 is TGTGCCAGCAGCCCGACAGGGGCACCTTCTGGGAACACTGAAGCTTTCTTT.

The J gene is TRBJ1-4, the V gene TRBV6-5; TRBD1 might be the D (5 bases). The CDR3 covers 15 residues. Germline lookup yields CDR1 MNHEY and CDR2 SVGAGI. Trimming cost V 2 bases and J 0 bases, with 7 bases left between them. This chain's CDR3 is CASSYRGTTNEKLFF. The CDR3 DNA is TGTGCCAGCAGTTACCGGGGGACAACTAATGAAAAACTGTTTTTT.

This clone was picked up a small number of times. The rearrangement joins TRBV4-1 to TRBJ1-2, with D possibly being TRBD1 (6 bases). Trimming stripped 2 bases from V and 1 base from J, with 17 bases between. Germline V gene lookup returns CDR1 MGHRA and CDR2 YSYEKL. The CDR3 sequence is 17 residues long. The CDR3 spells CASSQTRFEGGNYGYTF. Written as DNA, the CDR3 is TGCGCCAGCAGCCAAACCCGATTTGAAGGGGGTAACTATGGCTACACCTTC.

V and J are TRBV2 and TRBJ1-2; 7 bases map to TRBD1. This CDR3 is 16 amino acids long. V gave up 6 bases and J gave up 8 bases; unmatched junction bases: 18. Germline CDR1 reads SNHLY; CDR2 reads FYNNEI. CDR3: CASSPGRQGGAEGYTF. CDR3 nucleotide sequence: TGTGCCAGCAGCCCCGGACGACAAGGGGGCGCTGAAGGCTACACCTTC.

This chain connects TRBV5-1 to TRBJ1-1, with TRBD1 matching over 10 bases. The CDR3 covers 15 residues. The germline V gene has CDR1 SGHRS and CDR2 YFSETQ. J was trimmed by 5 bases and V by 4 bases; bases with no gene match: 8. For the CDR3, the DNA is TGCGCCAGCAGCCCCACCGGGGACAGGGGAACTGAAGCTTTCTTT. It encodes CASSPTGDRGTEAFF.

V gene TRBV19 combines with J gene TRBJ2-7; TRBD1 matches at 9 bases. The germline V gene encodes CDR1 LNHDA and CDR2 SQIVND (reference sequence). This CDR3 spans 15 amino acids. The J segment lost 0 bases and the V segment lost 6 bases, leaving 6 bases of the junction unmatched. CDR3 in amino acids: CASRTGQGTSYEQYF. DNA of the CDR3: TGTGCCAGTAGGACAGGACAGGGGACCTCCTACGAGCAGTACTTC.

This clone was seen more than once but under ten times. The chain links TRBV14 to TRBJ1-2, with a weak D call TRBD1 (5 bases). The germline CDR1 and CDR2 sequences are SGHDN and FVKESK. The CDR3 has 17 residues. The V end was cut by 5 bases, the J end by 4 bases, with 23 bases between. The CDR3 is CASSKNGRANPLYGYTF. The CDR3 DNA follows: TGTGCCAGCAGCAAGAACGGCAGGGCCAATCCGCTCTATGGCTACACCTTC.

The chain couples TRBV5-5 to TRBJ1-5; 7 nucleotides align to TRBD1. This CDR3 contains 15 residues. CDR1 is SGHKS and CDR2 is YYEKEE in the germline V gene (reference sequence). J was trimmed by 6 bases and V by 2 bases; bases with no gene match: 8. The CDR3 coding sequence is TGTGCCAGCAGCTTCTTTGACAGGGATGGTCAGCCCCAGCATTTT. It is translated as CASSFFDRDGQPQHF.

The chain recombines TRBV6-4 with TRBJ1-2; 9 positions match TRBD1. CDR3 length equals 15 residues. Germline CDR1 reads MRHNA; CDR2 reads SNTAGT. V lost 1 base and J lost 2; bases outside the gene matches: 2. As DNA, the CDR3 is TGTGCCAGCAGTGACTGGGACAGGGAGAACTATGGCTACACCTTC. Translation: CASSDWDRENYGYTF.

The chain's CDR3 is CASSDTSGGQSSYEQYF. As DNA, the CDR3 is TGTGCCAGTAGTGACACTAGCGGGGGGCAAAGCTCCTACGAGCAGTACTTC. The gene calls are TRBV19 and TRBJ2-7; TRBD2 agrees at 12 bases. J lost 0 bases, V lost 5 bases, and 8 bases had no gene match. The CDR3 is 17 amino acids. CDR1 and CDR2 from the germline V gene are LNHDA and SQIVND (reference sequence).

The V and J genes are TRBV3-1 (or the pseudogene TRBV3-2) and TRBJ2-7, with D possibly matching TRBD2 (6 bases). The CDR3 has 13 residues. Germline V gene data show CDR1 as LGHDT and CDR2 as YNNKEL (reference sequence). Trimming took 4 bases from V and 1 from J, leaving 8 bases between them. The DNA of the CDR3 is TGTGCCAGCAGCCCGGGAGAGTCCTACGAGCAGTACTTC. It encodes CASSPGESYEQYF.

This clone was seen a few times. V usage is TRBV7-8 and J usage is TRBJ1-2; D is perhaps TRBD1 (5 bases). The CDR3 sequence is 15 residues long. V was cut by 4 bases and J by 5 bases, with 17 bases left in between. CDR1 is SGHVS, CDR2 FQNEAQ, per germline. CDR3 in DNA: TGTGCCAGCAGCTCCCGGTCCGGGGGGGGGTATGGCTACACCTTC. This codes for CASSSRSGGGYGYTF.

The chain has TRBV5-1 and TRBJ2-3; 15 nucleotides match TRBD2. CDR1 SGHRS and CDR2 YFSETQ come from the germline V gene. The CDR3 extends over 17 amino acids. The V and J ends lost 0 bases and 6 bases, in that order; junction bases with no gene match: 5. CDR3 amino acids: CASSLGTSGRAVDTQYF. CDR3 in DNA: TGCGCCAGCAGCTTGGGGACTAGCGGGAGGGCCGTCGATACGCAGTATTTT.

This clone has more than one count but fewer than ten. The sample has other DNA sequences that encode this CDR3 too. V gene TRBV10-3 combines with J gene TRBJ2-5; 8 bases are a match to TRBD2. V shed 6 bases and J 5 bases; nucleotides not matched to a gene: 8. CDR3 size: 14 residues. Germline CDR1 reads ENHRY; CDR2 reads SYGVKD. CDR3 loop: CAIRGAGGDETQYF. The CDR3 DNA reads TGTGCCATCAGGGGGGCGGGGGGCGACGAGACCCAGTACTTC.

V is TRBV3-1 (or the pseudogene TRBV3-2) and J is TRBJ2-3; D perhaps matches TRBD2 (6 bases). CDR3 length: 16 amino acids. The V end was cut by 2 bases, the J end by 0 bases, with 12 bases between. Germline values: CDR1 LGHDT, CDR2 YNNKEL (reference sequence). CDR3 nucleotides: TGTGCCAGCAGCCAACAAGGGGCGGGAAGCACAGATACGCAGTATTTT. As protein: CASSQQGAGSTDTQYF.

This clone occurred once. This chain joins TRBV18 and TRBJ2-3; D gene uncertain. The CDR3 spans 16 residues. CDR1 and CDR2 (germline): KGHSH, LQKENI. V was shortened by 0 bases and J by 2 bases, with 12 bases between the two germline ends. The CDR3 loop reads CASSPPGLAHTDTQYF. CDR3 sequence (DNA): TGTGCCAGCTCACCACCGGGTTTAGCCCACACAGATACGCAGTATTTT.

As regards this clone: One end of the junction varies from germline; a read error may be responsible. This sequence joins TRBV5-1 and TRBJ2-3; the match to TRBD2 covers 9 bases. This CDR3 is 16 amino acids long. Per the germline V gene, CDR1 is SGHRS and CDR2 is YFSETQ. CDR3 residues: CASSSIAGESTDTQYF. The CDR3, as DNA: TGCGCCAGCAGCTCGATAGCGGGGGAAAGCACAGATACACAGTATTTT.

V usage is TRBV18 and J usage is TRBJ1-2; 9 bases map to TRBD1. The CDR3 extends over 15 amino acids. Germline CDR1 is KGHSH and CDR2 is LQKENI. With V trimmed by 6 bases and J by 4 bases, 9 bases remained unmatched. In DNA, the CDR3 is TGTGCCAGCTCGGATGCCGGGACAGGGAGCTATGGCTACACCTTC. Translated: CASSDAGTGSYGYTF.